Sequencing of this TCR beta chain was carried out in a study of T cells in Graves' hyperthyroidism and ophthalmopathy. Study-wide results and limits: Among clonotypes expanded in thyroid above 0.001, most were also found in blood.

Researchers took RNA transcripts and amplified the TCR beta CDR3 regions from them. First-round RT-PCR targeting the TCR CDR3 was performed with the HTBI primer set. TCRdb reanalysed the multiplex PCR reads using MiXCR and keeps one entry per CDR3 protein. This table has around 620,000 distinct CDR3 sequences, 40% to 55% appearing once. Remarks on this clonotype: What it recognizes is unknown.

Lactation, pregnancy, other autoimmune disease or uncontrolled infection led to exclusion of patients. Diagnosis relied on clinical symptoms, serum thyroxine and TRAb, thyroid ultrasound and orbital computed tomography. V gave up 0 bases and J gave up 9 bases; unmatched junction bases: 8. The CDR3 covers 14 residues. From germline, CDR1 is SGHRS and CDR2 YFSETQ. Sequencing was carried out using peripheral blood or thyroid tissue (not recorded which). V is TRBV5-1 and J is TRBJ2-7; 8 bases map to TRBD2. The receptor was isolated from an adult woman with Graves' disease, either hyperthyroidism or ophthalmopathy (not recorded which). The CDR3: CASSLGGTRPMQYF. The DNA for the CDR3 is TGCGCCAGCAGCTTGGGCGGGACTAGACCGATGCAGTACTTC. Variable domain in full (rest from reference TRBV5-1 and TRBJ2-7): KAGVTQTPRYLIKTRGQQVTLSCSPISGHRSVSWYQQTPGQGLQFLFEYFSETQRNKGNFPGRFSGRQFSNSRSEMNVSTLELGDSALYLCASSLGGTRPMQYFGPGTRLTVT.